This TCR beta chain was obtained from a study of OX40 agonist ivuxolimab in advanced cancers. Clones were sequenced by immunoSEQ multiplex PCR, and TCRdb holds only the in-frame ones, with some missing. Of 85,000 to 100,000 clones listed, roughly 90% are singletons. Trimming shortened V by 6 bases and J by 2 bases, and 15 bases separated the two germline ends. The CDR3 consists of 15 residues. Per the germline V gene, CDR1 is MNHEY and CDR2 is SMNVEV (reference sequence). This sequence joins TRBV27 and TRBJ2-3, with D perhaps TRBD1 or TRBD2 (6 bases each). The sequence derives from an adult with an advanced solid tumor such as melanoma, head and neck, liver or kidney cancer. Material: CD4+ or CD8+ T cells sorted from blood, obtained in a trial of the OX40 agonist ivuxolimab. CDR3 in DNA: TGTGCCAGCAGACGGGGGCGAGCTTACACAGATACGCAGTATTTT. Protein sequence: CASRRGRAYTDTQYF.